These 19 T cell receptor beta chains were sequenced from one sample in a study of PD-L1 blockade in urothelial cancer. Time point reported: pretreatment peripheral blood. Only in-frame clones appear in the TCRdb table, and some are missing; sequencing was by immunoSEQ multiplex PCR. The data hold 50,000 to 65,000 clones, with 81% observed a single time. Sequenced material: PBMCs, taken around atezolizumab (anti-PD-L1) treatment. The receptors originated from a man between 65 and 85 years old with urothelial cancer.

The J gene is TRBJ2-5, the V gene TRBV11-2; 7 nucleotides align to TRBD2. The germline CDR1 and CDR2 sequences are SGHAT and FQNNGV. V was clipped by 3 bases and J by 5 bases; unmatched bases: 15. This CDR3 has 17 residues. The CDR3 here is CASSFWTLAKVGETQYF. The CDR3 DNA follows: TGTGCCAGCAGCTTTTGGACACTAGCGAAGGTCGGGGAGACCCAGTACTTC.

V usage is TRBV5-6 and J usage is TRBJ1-2, with D perhaps TRBD1 (5 bases). Germline V gene data show CDR1 as SGHDT and CDR2 as YYEEEE. CDR3 length: 14 residues. Deletions cut 4 bases from V and 5 bases from J, with 15 bases between. CDR3 sequence reads: CASSPQGLGYGYTF. The CDR3 bases are TGTGCCAGCAGCCCTCAGGGTCTGGGGTATGGCTACACCTTC.

The chain recombines TRBV5-1 with TRBJ2-1; 7 bases fit TRBD1. Germline V CDR1 and CDR2: SGHRS, YFSETQ. The CDR3 is made up of 14 amino acids. The V and J ends lost 2 bases and 4 bases, in that order; junction bases with no gene match: 3. CDR3 in amino acids: CASSLETGYNEQFF. In DNA, the CDR3 is TGCGCCAGCAGCTTAGAGACAGGGTACAATGAGCAGTTCTTC.

The chain has TRBV11-2 and TRBJ1-1, with D tentatively TRBD1 (6 bases). The CDR3 runs to 14 residues. The V gene lost 3 bases and the J gene lost 3 bases, with 11 bases spanning the gap. Germline V lookup: CDR1 SGHAT, CDR2 FQNNGV. DNA for the CDR3: TGTGCCAGCAGCTTCACAGGGAGGGACACTGAAGCTTTCTTT. Amino acids: CASSFTGRDTEAFF.

The rearrangement joins TRBV27 to TRBJ2-1, with 13 bases identical to TRBD2. The CDR3 loop spans 16 amino acids. Trimming at V came to 2 bases and at J to 5 bases, leaving 3 bases not matched to a gene. CDR1 and CDR2 from the germline V gene are MNHEY and SMNVEV (reference sequence). CDR3 DNA sequence: TGTGCCAGCAGTTTACTCGGACTAGCGGGAGACAATGAGCAGTTCTTC. Its protein product is CASSLLGLAGDNEQFF.

The chain has TRBV5-1 and TRBJ1-2; D not certain. Deletions cut 1 base from V and 6 bases from J, with 10 bases between. Germline CDR1 is SGHRS and CDR2 is YFSETQ. The CDR3 consists of 13 residues. The CDR3 loop is CASSLSVLDGYTF. DNA of the CDR3: TGCGCCAGCAGCTTGAGCGTTTTGGATGGCTACACCTTC.

This chain joins TRBV18 and TRBJ1-4; D ambiguous. V dropped 1 base and J dropped 0 bases, with 15 bases sitting between them. CDR1 is KGHSH, CDR2 LQKENI, per germline. The CDR3 runs 18 residues. The CDR3 region has the DNA TGTGCCAGCTCACCACGAGTGGTGGGAGAAGCAACTAATGAAAAACTGTTTTTT. Encoded protein: CASSPRVVGEATNEKLFF.

This rearrangement joins TRBV15 to TRBJ1-2; D uncertain. V was pared by 1 base and J by 0 bases, with 12 bases between. Germline values: CDR1 LNHNV, CDR2 YYDKDF (reference sequence). The length of the CDR3 is 16 residues. CDR3 nucleotides: TGTGCCACCAGCAGAGCCCCGGGGAAGGCTAACTATGGCTACACCTTC. Its protein product is CATSRAPGKANYGYTF.

The genes are TRBV1 and TRBJ2-1; the table gives TRBD2 as D, unverified against the DNA. TRBV1 is a pseudogene segment. This CDR3 comprises 16 residues. The CDR3, as DNA: TGCACCAGCAGGGGATTAGCGGGAGATGGATGCAATGAGCAGTTCTTC. This gives the protein CTSRGLAGDGCNEQFF.

The chain carries TRBV4-2 and TRBJ2-5; D is perhaps TRBD2 (5 bases). The CDR3 contains 15 residues. Trimming pared 1 base from V and 7 bases from J, leaving 16 bases between. In germline, CDR1 is LGHNA, CDR2 YNFKEQ. CDR3 in amino acids: CASSQGETTLGTQYF. The CDR3 coding sequence is TGTGCCAGCAGCCAAGGGGAGACTACTCTGGGGACCCAGTACTTC.

This chain connects TRBV5-4 to TRBJ2-7; 11 bases align to TRBD2. The CDR3 contains 16 residues. Looked up from germline, CDR1 is SGHNT and CDR2 is YYREEE (reference sequence). V dropped 4 bases and J dropped 3; count of bases not matched to a gene: 9. DNA for the CDR3: TGTGCCAGCAGCCCGGGACTAGCGGATAACTTCTACGAGCAGTACTTC. Its protein product is CASSPGLADNFYEQYF.

The chain couples TRBV7-9 to TRBJ1-3; weak D call: TRBD1 (6 bases). Germline V gene lookup returns CDR1 SEHNR and CDR2 FQNEAQ (reference sequence). The V and J ends lost 5 bases and 1 base respectively, with 9 bases between them. The CDR3 length is 14 residues. CDR3 region: CASSHGQSGNTIYF. The CDR3 nucleotides are TGTGCCAGCAGCCACGGACAGTCTGGAAACACCATATATTTT.

The V gene is TRBV19, the J gene TRBJ1-2; D is perhaps TRBD1 (6 bases). Germline V lookup: CDR1 LNHDA, CDR2 SQIVND (reference sequence). The CDR3 sequence is 13 residues long. Trimming removed 6 bases from V and 8 bases from J, with 16 bases in between. DNA for the CDR3: TGTGCCAGTAGGCCGGGGGGGGCGAAAGGCTACACCTTC. It specifies CASRPGGAKGYTF.

The chain employs TRBV5-1 and TRBJ2-3; 7 positions match TRBD2. This CDR3 is built from 15 residues. CDR1 is SGHRS and CDR2 is YFSETQ in the germline V gene. The V and J ends lost 4 bases and 4 bases, in that order; junction bases with no gene match: 9. The CDR3 loop is CASSSGTWGSDTQYF. In nucleotides, the CDR3 is TGCGCCAGCAGCAGCGGGACCTGGGGGTCAGATACGCAGTATTTT.

The V call is TRBV11-2, the J call TRBJ2-7; D may be TRBD2 (6 bases). Trimming shortened V by 5 bases and J by 2 bases, and 10 bases separated the two germline ends. The germline CDR1 and CDR2 sequences are SGHAT and FQNNGV. This CDR3 spans 13 amino acids. The CDR3 coding sequence is TGTGCCAGCAGCCTCGCGGGACCCTACGAGCAGTACTTC. It yields the protein CASSLAGPYEQYF.

The rearrangement links TRBV5-6 to TRBJ2-3; D unresolved. This CDR3 is 18 amino acids long. Germline V gene data show CDR1 as SGHDT and CDR2 as YYEEEE. V lost 1 base to trimming and J lost 1 base, with 19 bases between them. The CDR3 reads CASSLFRRSAARTDTQYF. The CDR3 DNA follows: TGTGCCAGCAGCTTGTTCCGGAGATCGGCCGCACGCACAGATACGCAGTATTTT.

The chain is built from TRBV2 and TRBJ2-5, with D perhaps matching TRBD1 (8 bases). V dropped 7 bases and J dropped 1 base, with 10 bases sitting between them. This CDR3 has 13 amino acids. Per germline, CDR1 SNHLY and CDR2 FYNNEI. The DNA of the CDR3 is TGTGCCAGCAACAGGGGGGGCCAAGAGACCCAGTACTTC. Residues: CASNRGGQETQYF.

The chain links TRBV18 to TRBJ2-7; 8 nucleotides agree with TRBD2. Germline trimming cut 6 bases from V and 6 bases from J; bases unmatched to any gene: 22. Germline-derived CDR1 and CDR2 are KGHSH and LQKENI. This CDR3 has 18 residues. CDR3 region: CASSPLGSGAGAGGEQYF. The CDR3 DNA is TGTGCCAGCTCCCCTCTGGGCTCGGGGGCCGGTGCGGGAGGCGAGCAGTACTTC.

The chain employs TRBV5-4 and TRBJ2-3; 10 bases are shared with TRBD1. The V segment lost 4 bases and the J segment 4 bases; nucleotides outside the gene matches: 9. The germline V gene has CDR1 SGHNT and CDR2 YYREEE (reference sequence). The CDR3 covers 16 residues. The CDR3 loop reads CASSQQGGTGADTQYF. In DNA form, the CDR3 reads TGTGCCAGCAGCCAACAGGGGGGGACAGGGGCAGATACGCAGTATTTT. The variable domain in full, completed from reference TRBV5-4 and TRBJ2-3, reads ETGVTQSPTHLIKTRGQQVTLRCSSQSGHNTVSWYQQALGQGPQFIFQYYREEENGRGNFPPRFSGLQFPNYSSELNVNALELDDSALYLCASSQQGGTGADTQYFGPGTRLTVL.